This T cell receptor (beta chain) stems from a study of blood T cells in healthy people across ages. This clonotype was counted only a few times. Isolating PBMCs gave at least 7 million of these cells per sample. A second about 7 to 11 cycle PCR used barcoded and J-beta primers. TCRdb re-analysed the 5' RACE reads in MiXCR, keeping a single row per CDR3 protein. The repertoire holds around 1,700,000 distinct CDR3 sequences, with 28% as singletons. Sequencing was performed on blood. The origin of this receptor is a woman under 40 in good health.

The CDR3 loop is CASTPLLAKETQYF. DNA for the CDR3: TGTGCCAGCACCCCCCTCCTAGCGAAGGAGACCCAGTACTTC. The chain combines TRBV6-1 with TRBJ2-5; perhaps TRBD2 as D (6 bases). The germline V and J ends were trimmed by 7 bases and 5 bases, with 17 bases remaining between them. Germline CDR1 is MNHNS and CDR2 is SASEGT. The CDR3 is 14 amino acids.